This T cell receptor (beta chain) was identified during a study of blood T cells in healthy people across ages. The authors ran a second PCR of roughly 6 to 12 cycles using a sample-barcoded 5' primer and a J-beta primer mix. Using its own MiXCR run on the 5' RACE reads, TCRdb lists one record per CDR3 protein. The sample holds about a million distinct CDR3 sequences; roughly half are singletons and the top ten take roughly a fifth. Extracted total RNA amounted to at least 5.5 micrograms for each sample. The CDR3 has 16 residues. Germline V gives CDR1 MGHDK, CDR2 SYGVNS. Unmatched junction bases numbered 7, after V lost 1 base and J lost 2 bases.

Specimen: blood. The receptor's source is a woman between 55 and 75 years old in good health. The chain uses TRBV25-1 and TRBJ2-5, with TRBD2 identical over 7 bases. DNA for the CDR3: TGTGCCAGCAGTGAATGGGGAGGGACGGGGCAAGAGACCCAGTACTTC. It is translated as CASSEWGGTGQETQYF.